The clone carrying this T cell receptor (beta chain) was seen a few times. The protocol was immunoSEQ multiplex PCR, while the TCRdb copy is restricted to in-frame clones and leaves out a portion. The sample has over 35,000 clones, 70% to 90% seen once; the top ten hold under 1%. From germline, CDR1 is SEHNR and CDR2 FQNEAQ (reference sequence). Germline trimming cut 7 bases from V and 3 bases from J; bases unmatched to any gene: 3. The CDR3 extends over 13 amino acids. The data belong to a study of T cell changes during pregnancy in multiple sclerosis. This TCR was sampled from a female donor with multiple sclerosis, enrolled in a pregnancy study. The chain is built from TRBV7-9 and TRBJ1-1; TRBD1 aligns across 9 bases. Here the sequenced sample was CD4+ T cells from peripheral blood mononuclear cells, taken after pregnancy. The CDR3 reads CASIRTGDTEAFF. CDR3 DNA sequence: TGTGCCAGCATCCGGACAGGGGACACTGAAGCTTTCTTT.